This T cell receptor (beta chain) is drawn from a study of T cell clonality in common variable immunodeficiency. Overall study results and limits: Reportedly, TCR beta sequences from common variable immunodeficiency showed fewer deletions and N-nucleotide insertions.

About this clone: Its antigen is not identified. Read data end 3 residues before the CDR3 end; the end is taken from the germline J gene.

From germline, CDR1 is MNHEY and CDR2 SVGEGT. The CDR3 runs to 13 residues. Profiled with immunoSEQ multiplex PCR; TCRdb holds only in-frame clones, not every one. Observed in the sample are around 40,000 clones, none of them singletons. Input material: peripheral blood mononuclear cells. This chain uses TRBV6-2 or TRBV6-3 with TRBJ1-2; 9 bases align to TRBD1. This sequence originates from a human donor with common variable immunodeficiency. The CDR3 is CASRTTGGGGYTF. CDR3 bases read: TGTGCCAGCAGAACCACAGGGGGCGGCGGC.